Below, one TCR beta chain is given with its context. Vbeta (60) and Jbeta (13) primers were used in the PCR. Clones were read by immunoSEQ multiplex PCR, and TCRdb kept only the in-frame ones, dropping some. The sample has over 150,000 clones, about 72% seen once; the top ten hold over 1.3%. This entry is derived from a study of cytomegalovirus exposure and HLA in healthy donors. Overall study: Genetic ancestry analysis placed around 76% of the roughly 400 donors that were genotyped in the Caucasian-associated cluster.

This cohort consisted of healthy bone marrow donors. Trimming took off 7 bases at V and 3 bases at J, with 12 bases between the two ends. CDR1 is MNHNS and CDR2 is SASEGT in the germline V gene. This CDR3 is 13 amino acids long. Sequencing used PBMCs. J is TRBJ1-2 and V is TRBV6-1; D gene uncertain. The origin of this receptor is a man aged 55 to 70 in good health and CMV-seronegative. Here the CDR3 reads CASTPGLYYGYTF. For the CDR3, the DNA is TGTGCCAGCACTCCGGGGTTGTACTATGGCTACACCTTC.